This T cell receptor (beta chain) came from a study of T cell clusters in autoimmune cytopenias. About 37,500 genome equivalents of blood DNA were amplified for TRB. TRB was amplified by touch-down multiplex PCR, primer pools A and B combined. TCRdb reprocessed the multiplex PCR reads, keeping one entry per CDR3 protein, no DNA. Recorded for this sample: 5,500 to 8,500 distinct CDR3 sequences. This receptor was obtained from a human donor with an autoimmune cytopenia or autoimmune hepatitis (not recorded which). The specimen was peripheral blood.

This CDR3 is CASSSRDSGANVLTF. The V and J genes are TRBV13 and TRBJ2-6; with no DNA, the TCRdb D assignment of TRBD1 cannot be verified. The CDR3 has 15 residues. Germline CDR1 reads PRHDT; CDR2 reads FYEKMQ (reference sequence). The variable domain in full, with the rest retrieved from reference TRBV13 and TRBJ2-6, is AAGVIQSPRHLIKEKRETATLKCYPIPRHDTVYWYQQGPGQDPQFLISFYEKMQSDKGSIPDRFSAQQFSDYHSELNMSSLELGDSALYFCASSSRDSGANVLTFGAGSRLTVL.